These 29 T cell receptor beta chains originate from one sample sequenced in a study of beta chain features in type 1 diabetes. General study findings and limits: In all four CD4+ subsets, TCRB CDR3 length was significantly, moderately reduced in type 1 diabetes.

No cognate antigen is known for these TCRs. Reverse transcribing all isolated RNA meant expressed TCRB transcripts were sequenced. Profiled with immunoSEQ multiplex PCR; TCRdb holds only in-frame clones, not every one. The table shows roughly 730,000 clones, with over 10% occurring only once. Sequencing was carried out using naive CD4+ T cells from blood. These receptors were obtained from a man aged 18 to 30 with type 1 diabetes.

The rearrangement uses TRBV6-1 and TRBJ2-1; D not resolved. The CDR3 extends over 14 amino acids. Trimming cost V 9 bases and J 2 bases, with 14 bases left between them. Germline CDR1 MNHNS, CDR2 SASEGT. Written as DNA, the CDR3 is TGTGCCAGTATCCTCGAGGTCCCCTACAATGAGCAGTTCTTC. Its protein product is CASILEVPYNEQFF.

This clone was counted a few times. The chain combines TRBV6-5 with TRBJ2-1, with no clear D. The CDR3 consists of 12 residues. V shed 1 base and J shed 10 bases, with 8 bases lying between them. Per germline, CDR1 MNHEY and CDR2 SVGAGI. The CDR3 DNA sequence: TGTGCCAGCAGTTACTTTAAGGGCGAGCAGTTCTTC. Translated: CASSYFKGEQFF.

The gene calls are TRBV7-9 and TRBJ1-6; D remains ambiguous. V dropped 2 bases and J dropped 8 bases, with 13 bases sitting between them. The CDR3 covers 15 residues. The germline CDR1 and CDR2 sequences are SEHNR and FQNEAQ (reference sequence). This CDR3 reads CASSLYLQGDSPLHF. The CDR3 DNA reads TGTGCCAGCAGCTTATATCTACAAGGAGATTCACCCCTCCACTTT.

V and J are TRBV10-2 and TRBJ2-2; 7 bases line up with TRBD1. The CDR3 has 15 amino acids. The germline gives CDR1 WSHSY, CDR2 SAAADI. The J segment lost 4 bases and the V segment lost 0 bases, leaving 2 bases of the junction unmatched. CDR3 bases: TGCGCCAGCAGTGAGTCGACAGGGCCCACCGGGGAGCTGTTTTTT. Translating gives CASSESTGPTGELFF.

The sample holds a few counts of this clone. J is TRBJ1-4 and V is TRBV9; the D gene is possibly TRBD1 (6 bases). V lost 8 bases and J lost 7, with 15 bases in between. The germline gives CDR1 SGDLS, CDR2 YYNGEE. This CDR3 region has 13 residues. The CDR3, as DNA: TGTGCCAGTAACAGGGCGCGTGGTGAAAAACTGTTTTTT. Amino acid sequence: CASNRARGEKLFF.

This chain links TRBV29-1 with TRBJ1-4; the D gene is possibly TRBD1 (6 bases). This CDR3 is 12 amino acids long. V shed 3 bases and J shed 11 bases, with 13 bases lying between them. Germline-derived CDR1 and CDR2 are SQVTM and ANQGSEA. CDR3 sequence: CSVDSDQGKLFF. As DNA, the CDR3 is TGCAGCGTTGACTCGGACCAGGGGAAACTGTTTTTT.

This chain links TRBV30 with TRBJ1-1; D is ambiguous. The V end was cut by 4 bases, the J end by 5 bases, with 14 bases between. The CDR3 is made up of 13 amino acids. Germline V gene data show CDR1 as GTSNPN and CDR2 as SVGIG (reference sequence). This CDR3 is CAWTTSGSTEAFF. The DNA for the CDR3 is TGTGCCTGGACCACGAGCGGAAGTACTGAAGCTTTCTTT.

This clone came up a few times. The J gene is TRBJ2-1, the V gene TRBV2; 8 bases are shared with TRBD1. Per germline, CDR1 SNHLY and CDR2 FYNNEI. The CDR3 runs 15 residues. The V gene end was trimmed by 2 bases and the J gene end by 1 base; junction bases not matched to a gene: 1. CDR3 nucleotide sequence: TGTGCCAGCAGTGAAAGACAGGGGTCCTACAATGAGCAGTTCTTC. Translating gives CASSERQGSYNEQFF.

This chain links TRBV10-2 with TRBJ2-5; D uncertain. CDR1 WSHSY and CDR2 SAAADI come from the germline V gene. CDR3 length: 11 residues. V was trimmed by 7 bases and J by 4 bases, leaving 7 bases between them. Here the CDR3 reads CASKVGETQYF. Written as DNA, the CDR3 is TGCGCCAGCAAGGTTGGAGAGACCCAGTACTTC.

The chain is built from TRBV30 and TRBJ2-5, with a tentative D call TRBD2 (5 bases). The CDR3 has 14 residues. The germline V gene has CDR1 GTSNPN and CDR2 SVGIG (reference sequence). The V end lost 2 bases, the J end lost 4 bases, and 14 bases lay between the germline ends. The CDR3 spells CAWSSDWPLETQYF. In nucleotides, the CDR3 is TGTGCCTGGAGTTCGGACTGGCCCCTAGAGACCCAGTACTTC. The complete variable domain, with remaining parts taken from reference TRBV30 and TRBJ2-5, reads SQTIHQWPATLVQPVGSPLSLECTVEGTSNPNLYWYRQAAGRGLQLLFYSVGIGQISSEVPQNLSASRPQDRQFILSSKKLLLSDSGFYLCAWSSDWPLETQYFGPGTRLLVL.

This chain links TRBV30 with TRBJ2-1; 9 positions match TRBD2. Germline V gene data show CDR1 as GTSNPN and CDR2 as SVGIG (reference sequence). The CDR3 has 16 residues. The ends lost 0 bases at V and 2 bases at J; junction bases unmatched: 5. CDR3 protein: CAWSVGLAGTYNEQFF. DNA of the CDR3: TGTGCCTGGAGTGTAGGCCTAGCGGGGACCTACAATGAGCAGTTCTTC.

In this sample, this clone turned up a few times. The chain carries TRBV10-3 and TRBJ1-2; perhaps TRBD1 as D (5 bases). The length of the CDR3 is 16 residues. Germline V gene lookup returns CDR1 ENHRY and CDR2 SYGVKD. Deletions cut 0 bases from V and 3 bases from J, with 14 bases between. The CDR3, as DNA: TGTGCCATCAGTGAGTCGGCAGGGCTGGTGCACTATGGCTACACCTTC. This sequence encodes CAISESAGLVHYGYTF.

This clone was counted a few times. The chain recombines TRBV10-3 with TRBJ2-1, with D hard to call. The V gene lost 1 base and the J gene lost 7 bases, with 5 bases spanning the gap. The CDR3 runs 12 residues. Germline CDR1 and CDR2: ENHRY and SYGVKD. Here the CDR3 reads CAISELGNEQFF. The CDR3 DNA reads TGTGCCATCAGTGAGTTGGGTAATGAGCAGTTCTTC.

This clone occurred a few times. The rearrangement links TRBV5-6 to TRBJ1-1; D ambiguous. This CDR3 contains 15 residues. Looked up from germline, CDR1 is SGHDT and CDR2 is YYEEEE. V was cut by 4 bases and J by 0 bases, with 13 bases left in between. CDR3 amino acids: CASSPVGVMNTEAFF. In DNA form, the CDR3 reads TGTGCCAGCAGCCCCGTAGGAGTTATGAACACTGAAGCTTTCTTT.

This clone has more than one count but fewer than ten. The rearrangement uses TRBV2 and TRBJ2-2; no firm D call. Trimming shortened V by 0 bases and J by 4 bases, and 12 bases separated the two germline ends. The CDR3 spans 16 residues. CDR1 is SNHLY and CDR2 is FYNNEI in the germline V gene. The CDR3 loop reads CASSEARWVSTGELFF. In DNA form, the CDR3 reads TGTGCCAGCAGTGAAGCGCGGTGGGTATCCACCGGGGAGCTGTTTTTT.

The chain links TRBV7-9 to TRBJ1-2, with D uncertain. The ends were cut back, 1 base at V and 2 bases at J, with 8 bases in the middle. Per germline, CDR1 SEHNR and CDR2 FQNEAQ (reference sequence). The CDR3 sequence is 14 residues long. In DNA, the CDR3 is TGTGCCAGCAGCTTAGTGGAGGCGAACTATGGCTACACCTTC. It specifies CASSLVEANYGYTF.

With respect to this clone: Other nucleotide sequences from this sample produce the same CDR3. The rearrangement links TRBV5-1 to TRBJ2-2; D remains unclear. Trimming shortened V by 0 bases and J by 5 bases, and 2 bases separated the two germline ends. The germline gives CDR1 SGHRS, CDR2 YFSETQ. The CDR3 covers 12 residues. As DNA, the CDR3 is TGCGCCAGCAGCTTGGATACCGGGGAGCTGTTTTTT. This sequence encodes CASSLDTGELFF.

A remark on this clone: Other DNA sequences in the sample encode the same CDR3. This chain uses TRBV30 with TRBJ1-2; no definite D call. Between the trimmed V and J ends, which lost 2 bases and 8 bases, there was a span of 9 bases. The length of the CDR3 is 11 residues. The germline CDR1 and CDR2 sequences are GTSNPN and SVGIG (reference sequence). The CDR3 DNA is TGTGCCTGGAGTCAAGGAGGCGGCTACACCTTC. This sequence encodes CAWSQGGGYTF.

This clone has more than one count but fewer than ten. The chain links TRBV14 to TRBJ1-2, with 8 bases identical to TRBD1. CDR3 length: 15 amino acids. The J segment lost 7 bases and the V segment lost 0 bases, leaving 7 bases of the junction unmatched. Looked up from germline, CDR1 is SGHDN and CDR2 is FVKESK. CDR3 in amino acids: CASSQDSGGAAGYTF. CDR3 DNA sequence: TGTGCCAGCAGCCAAGATTCAGGGGGCGCGGCTGGCTACACCTTC.

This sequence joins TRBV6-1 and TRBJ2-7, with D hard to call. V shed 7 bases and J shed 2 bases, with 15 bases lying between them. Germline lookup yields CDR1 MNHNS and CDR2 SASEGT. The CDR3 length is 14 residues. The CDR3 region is CASTLSGYPYEQYF. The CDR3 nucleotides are TGTGCCAGCACCCTGTCGGGTTACCCCTACGAGCAGTACTTC.

The CDR3 is CASSLRTGTSGQETQYF. Written as DNA, the CDR3 is TGTGCCAGCAGCTTACGTACGGGGACTAGCGGACAAGAGACCCAGTACTTC. The J gene is TRBJ2-5, the V gene TRBV7-9; 11 bases map to TRBD2. Losses at the gene ends were 2 bases for V and 2 bases for J; bases not matched to a gene: 7. From germline, CDR1 is SEHNR and CDR2 FQNEAQ (reference sequence). There are 17 residues in the CDR3.

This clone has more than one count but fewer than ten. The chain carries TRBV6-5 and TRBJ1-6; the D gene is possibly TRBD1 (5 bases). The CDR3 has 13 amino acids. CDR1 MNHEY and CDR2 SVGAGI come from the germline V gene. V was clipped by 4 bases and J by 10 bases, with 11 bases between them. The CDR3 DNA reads TGTGCCAGCAGTTCCTCGCGGGGGTCACCCCTCCACTTT. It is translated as CASSSSRGSPLHF.

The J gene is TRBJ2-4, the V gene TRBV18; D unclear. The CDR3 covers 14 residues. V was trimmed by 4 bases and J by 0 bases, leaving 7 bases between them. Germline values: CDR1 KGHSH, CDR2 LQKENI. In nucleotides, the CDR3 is TGTGCCAGCTCACTCGAGACAGCCAAAAACATTCAGTACTTC. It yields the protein CASSLETAKNIQYF.

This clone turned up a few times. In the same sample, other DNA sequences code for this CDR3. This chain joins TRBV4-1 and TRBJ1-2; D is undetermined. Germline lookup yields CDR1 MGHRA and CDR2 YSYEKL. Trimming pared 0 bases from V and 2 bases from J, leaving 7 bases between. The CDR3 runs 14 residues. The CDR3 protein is CASSQDAGNYGYTF. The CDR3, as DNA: TGCGCCAGCAGCCAAGATGCGGGGAACTATGGCTACACCTTC.

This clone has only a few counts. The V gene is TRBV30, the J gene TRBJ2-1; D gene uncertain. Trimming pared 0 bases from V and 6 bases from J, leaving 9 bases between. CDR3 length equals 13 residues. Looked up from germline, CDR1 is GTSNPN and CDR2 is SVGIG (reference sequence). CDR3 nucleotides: TGTGCCTGGAGTGTAAGGAGTCCCAATGAGCAGTTCTTC. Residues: CAWSVRSPNEQFF.

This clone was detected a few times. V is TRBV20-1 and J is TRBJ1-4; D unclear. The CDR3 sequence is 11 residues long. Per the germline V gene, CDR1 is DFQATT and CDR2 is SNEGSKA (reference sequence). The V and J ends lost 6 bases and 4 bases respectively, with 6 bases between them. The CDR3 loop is CSAIDNEKLFF. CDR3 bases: TGCAGTGCCATCGATAATGAAAAACTGTTTTTT.

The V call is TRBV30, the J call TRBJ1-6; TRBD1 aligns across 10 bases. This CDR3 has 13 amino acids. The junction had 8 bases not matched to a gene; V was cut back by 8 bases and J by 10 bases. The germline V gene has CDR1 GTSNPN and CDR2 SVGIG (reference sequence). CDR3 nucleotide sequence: TGTGCCACCGGGACAGGGGTCGGATCACCCCTCCACTTT. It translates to CATGTGVGSPLHF.

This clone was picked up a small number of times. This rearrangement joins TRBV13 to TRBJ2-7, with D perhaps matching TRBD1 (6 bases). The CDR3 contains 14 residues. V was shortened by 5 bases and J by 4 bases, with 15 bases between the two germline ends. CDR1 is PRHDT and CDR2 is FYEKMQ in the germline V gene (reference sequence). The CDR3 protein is CASSPRQVPYEQYF. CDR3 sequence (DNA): TGTGCCAGCAGCCCGAGACAGGTTCCTTACGAGCAGTACTTC.

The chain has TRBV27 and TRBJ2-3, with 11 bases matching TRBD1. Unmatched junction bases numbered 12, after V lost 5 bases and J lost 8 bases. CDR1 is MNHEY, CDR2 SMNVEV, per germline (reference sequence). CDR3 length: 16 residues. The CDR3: CASSTPRDRGAGTQYF. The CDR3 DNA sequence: TGTGCCAGCAGTACCCCCCGGGACAGGGGGGCAGGTACGCAGTATTTT.